The TCR beta chain under discussion was sequenced for a study of monozygotic twins with inflammatory bowel disease. After re-calling the 5' RACE reads, TCRdb lists one entry per CDR3 protein, DNA absent. This sample lists 400,000 or so distinct CDR3 sequences; its ten largest clones have approximately 2.4%. This CDR3 region has 16 residues. Germline CDR1 KGHDR, CDR2 SFDVKD. Regarding this clonotype: Its matching antigen is unknown.

The study's findings and limits: Repertoire likeness was no different across concordant and discordant twins, perhaps owing to restricted power.

The chain combines TRBV24-1 with TRBJ2-7; TCRdb picks TRBD1, but there is no DNA to check that call. The specimen was blood. This receptor was obtained from a human donor with ulcerative colitis or Crohn's disease, or a healthy co-twin of an affected twin (not recorded which). The CDR3 sequence is CATSDTGQGKEYEQYF.